In its sample, the clone carrying this TCR beta chain was seen a few times. Its antigen is unknown. Heparinised blood was drawn once per donor, averaging about 116 mL. This entry is derived from a study of beta chain features in type 1 diabetes. Overall study context: The patients were much like the healthy donors in age, gender and cell yields. Notes on the study in general: TCRB repertoires of naive, central memory and Treg cells appeared more similar among patients than among healthy donors.

Investigators reverse transcribed all isolated RNA, so they sequenced expressed TCRB transcripts. For naive, central memory and regulatory T cell samples, reads averaged roughly 3.7 million. The repertoire was sequenced with immunoSEQ multiplex PCR; TCRdb's copy has only in-frame clones and lacks some. This table holds around 340,000 clones, around a fifth found once. The CDR3 runs 15 residues. The germline V gene encodes CDR1 MGHRA and CDR2 YSYEKL. Germline trimming cut 4 bases from V and 6 bases from J; bases unmatched to any gene: 8. Sequencing input: naive CD4+ T cells from blood. This clonotype originated in a woman younger than 30 in good health. This rearrangement joins TRBV4-1 to TRBJ2-7, with 11 nucleotides matching TRBD1. DNA of the CDR3: TGCGCCAGCAGCCGACAGGGACAGGGGGATACCGAGCAGTACTTC. Translating gives CASSRQGQGDTEQYF.